This T cell receptor beta chain comes out of a study of CD8 T cells in ankylosing spondylitis (dated by TCRdb to about 2017). A note on the overall study: The study set out to find disease-linked TCR variants by profiling T cell receptor beta repertoires in ankylosing spondylitis patients and healthy donors. In total, the full study cohort was made up of 95 to 110 healthy donors and some 26 ankylosing spondylitis patients. Peripheral blood samples were taken, and synovial fluid was additionally collected from ankylosing spondylitis patients.

Beyond this particular receptor, the publication reports: Some TCR beta motif variants had previously been reported in synovial fluid and blood of reactive arthritis patients, which suggested common disease-initiation mechanisms. A CD8+ phenotype was shown by the disease-linked clones, which were found at relatively low frequencies in peripheral blood. A TCR beta motif of about 8 highly homologous amino acid variants appeared characteristic of blood from ankylosing spondylitis patients. The disease-linked clones were reported as significantly enriched in matched synovial fluid samples from ankylosing spondylitis patients.

Turning to this clonotype: There is no known antigen for this receptor. One base away there is no much larger clone; base qualities are not given.

The sequencer listed for this sample is Illumina HiSeq 2500. Quantitative 5'-RACE with molecular barcodes was the method used to prepare the TCR beta libraries. The study's processing was this. A new computational method based on a probabilistic model of VDJ rearrangement was used to identify disease-linked TCR variants. The public reads were run again by TCRdb, first through fastp at Q25 and then through MiXCR, and only productive beta chains were kept. Each record represents a unique CDR3 protein, reported with the most common genes and DNA among its rows. The V and J calls and clone size come from TCRdb's table, not from the authors' own analysis. Within this sample are around 130,000 distinct CDR3 sequences, with roughly 15% of them counted one time only. The ten biggest clones cover about 30% of the sample. Counted from cysteine to phenylalanine, this CDR3 has 14 amino acids. Kept here is only the CDR3 DNA, which spans 42 bases and is read in frame from base 1. V is reduced by 4 bases and J by 5 bases, leaving a spacing of 15 bases between them. The germline V gene (reference sequence) supplies CDR1 SEHNR and CDR2 FQNEAQ.

This receptor was obtained from a male donor with ankylosing spondylitis. The sequence joins TRBV7-9 to TRBJ2-7; a tentative D call is TRBD2 (6 bases match). The sequenced material came from blood, either unsorted or a sorted T cell fraction (not recorded which). CDR3 protein: CASSSETSIHEQYF. The nucleotide sequence is given as TGTGCCAGCAGCTCGGAGACTAGTATCCACGAGCAGTACTTC. With all but the CDR3 taken from the reference TRBV7-9 and TRBJ2-7 genes, the full variable domain is: DTGVSQNPRHKITKRGQNVTFRCDPISEHNRLYWYRQTLGQGPEFLTYFQNEAQLEKSRLLSDRFSAERPKGSFSTLEIQRTEQGDSAMYLCASSSETSIHEQYFGPGTRLTVT.